The entry below gives a single TCR beta chain sequence along with its context. This sample is part of a study of blood T cell repertoires in COVID-19. Across the whole study: COVID-19 samples collected from the United States, Italy and Spain covered acute and convalescent phases.

The germline gives CDR1 SGHAT, CDR2 FQDESV (reference sequence). V was clipped by 5 bases and J by 7 bases; unmatched bases: 3. This CDR3 region has 12 residues. Original handling: Scientists estimated how many nucleated cells there were by amplifying reference gene primers. TCRdb keeps only in-frame clones here, not all; method: immunoSEQ multiplex PCR. Clonal size and the V and J genes are those of that table, whereas D and trimming came from the DNA. This sample has 150,000 to 200,000 clones, with roughly 90% found just once. The sample consisted of peripheral blood. The chain uses TRBV11-1 and TRBJ2-3; 7 positions match TRBD2. This clonotype was obtained from a man aged 45-60 years with acute or convalescent COVID-19. The CDR3 protein is CASSQRGHTQYF. The DNA of the CDR3 is TGTGCCAGCAGCCAGCGGGGCCATACGCAGTATTTT. The full variable domain, completed using reference TRBV11-1 and TRBJ2-3, is EAEVAQSPRYKITEKSQAVAFWCDPISGHATLYWYRQILGQGPELLVQFQDESVVDDSQLPKDRFSAERLKGVDSTLKIQPAELGDSAMYLCASSQRGHTQYFGPGTRLTVL.